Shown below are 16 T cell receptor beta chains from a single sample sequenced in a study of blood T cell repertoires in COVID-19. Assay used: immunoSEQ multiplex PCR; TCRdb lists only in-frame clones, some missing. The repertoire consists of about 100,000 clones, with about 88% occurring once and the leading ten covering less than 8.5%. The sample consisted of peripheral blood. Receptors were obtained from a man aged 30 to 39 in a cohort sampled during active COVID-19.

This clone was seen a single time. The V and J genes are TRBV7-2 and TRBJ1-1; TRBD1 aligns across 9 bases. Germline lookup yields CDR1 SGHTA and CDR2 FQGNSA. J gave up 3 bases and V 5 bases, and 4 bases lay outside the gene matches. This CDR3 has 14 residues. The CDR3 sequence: CASSLDRGDTEAFF. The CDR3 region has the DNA TGTGCCAGCAGCCTCGACAGGGGGGACACTGAAGCTTTCTTT.

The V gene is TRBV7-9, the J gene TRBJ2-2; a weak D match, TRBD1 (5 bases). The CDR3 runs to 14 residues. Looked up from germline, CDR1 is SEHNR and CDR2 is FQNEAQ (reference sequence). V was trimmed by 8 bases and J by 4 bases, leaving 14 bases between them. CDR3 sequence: CASDQGSGTGELFF. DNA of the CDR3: TGTGCCAGCGACCAGGGCTCGGGCACCGGGGAGCTGTTTTTT.

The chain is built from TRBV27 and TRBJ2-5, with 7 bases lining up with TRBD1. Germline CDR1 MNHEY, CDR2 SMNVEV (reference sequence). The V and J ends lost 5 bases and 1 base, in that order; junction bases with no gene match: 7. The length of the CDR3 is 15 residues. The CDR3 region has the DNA TGTGCCAGCAGTCTCGCTACAGGGGTCCAAGAGACCCAGTACTTC. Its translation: CASSLATGVQETQYF.

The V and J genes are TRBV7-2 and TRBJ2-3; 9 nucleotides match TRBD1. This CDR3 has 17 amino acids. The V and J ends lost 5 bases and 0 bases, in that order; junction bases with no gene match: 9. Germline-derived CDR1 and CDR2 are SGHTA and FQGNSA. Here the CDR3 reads CASSLRGTGISTDTQYF. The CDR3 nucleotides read TGTGCCAGCAGCCTTCGAGGGACAGGGATAAGCACAGATACGCAGTATTTT.

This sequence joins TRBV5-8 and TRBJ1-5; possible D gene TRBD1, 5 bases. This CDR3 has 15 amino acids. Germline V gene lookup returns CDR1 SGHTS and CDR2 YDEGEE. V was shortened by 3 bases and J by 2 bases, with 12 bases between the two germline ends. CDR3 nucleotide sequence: TGTGCCAGCAGCTCAAGGGGCCGTGGCAATCAGCCCCAGCATTTT. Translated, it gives CASSSRGRGNQPQHF.

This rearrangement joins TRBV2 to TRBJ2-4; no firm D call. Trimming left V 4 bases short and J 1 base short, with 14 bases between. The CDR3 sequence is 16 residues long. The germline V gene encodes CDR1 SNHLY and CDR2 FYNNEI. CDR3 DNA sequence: TGTGCCAGCAGTGTCTCGGCGGTGCCGGCCAAAAACATTCAGTACTTC. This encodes CASSVSAVPAKNIQYF.

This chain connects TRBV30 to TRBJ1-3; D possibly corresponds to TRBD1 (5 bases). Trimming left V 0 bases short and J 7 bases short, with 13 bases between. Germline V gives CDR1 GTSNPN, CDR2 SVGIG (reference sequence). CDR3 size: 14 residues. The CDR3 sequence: CAWSVMAGRNTIYF. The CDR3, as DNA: TGTGCCTGGAGTGTAATGGCAGGGAGGAACACCATATATTTT.

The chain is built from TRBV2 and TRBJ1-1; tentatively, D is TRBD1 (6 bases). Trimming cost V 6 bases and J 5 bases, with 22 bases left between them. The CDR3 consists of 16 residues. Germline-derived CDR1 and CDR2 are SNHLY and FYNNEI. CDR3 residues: CASRTGTMKTKTEAFF. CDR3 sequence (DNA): TGTGCCAGCAGGACCGGGACAATGAAGACTAAGACTGAAGCTTTCTTT.

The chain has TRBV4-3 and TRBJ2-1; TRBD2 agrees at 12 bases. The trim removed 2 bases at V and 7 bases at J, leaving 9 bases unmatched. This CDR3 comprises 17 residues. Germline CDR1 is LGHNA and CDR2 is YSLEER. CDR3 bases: TGCGCCAGCAGCCAAAATCTAGCGGGGGGGCCTCGAAATGAGCAGTTCTTC. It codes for CASSQNLAGGPRNEQFF.

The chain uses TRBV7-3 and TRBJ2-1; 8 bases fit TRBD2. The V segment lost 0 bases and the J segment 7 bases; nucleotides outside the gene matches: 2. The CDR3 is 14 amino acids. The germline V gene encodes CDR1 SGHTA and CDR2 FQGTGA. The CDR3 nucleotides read TGTGCCAGCAGCTTAACGTTAGCGGGGAATGAGCAGTTCTTC. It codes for CASSLTLAGNEQFF.

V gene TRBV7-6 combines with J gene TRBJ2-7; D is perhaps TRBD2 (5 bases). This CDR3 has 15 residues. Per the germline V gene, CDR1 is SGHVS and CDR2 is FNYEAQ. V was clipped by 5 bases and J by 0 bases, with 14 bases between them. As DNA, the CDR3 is TGTGCCAGCAGCCTAACACCGGGGAGCTCCTACGAGCAGTACTTC. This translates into CASSLTPGSSYEQYF. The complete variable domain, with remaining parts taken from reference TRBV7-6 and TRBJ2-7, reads GAGVSQSPRYKVTKRGQDVALRCDPISGHVSLYWYRQALGQGPEFLTYFNYEAQQDKSGLPNDRFSAERPEGSISTLTIQRTEQRDSAMYRCASSLTPGSSYEQYFGPGTRLTVT.

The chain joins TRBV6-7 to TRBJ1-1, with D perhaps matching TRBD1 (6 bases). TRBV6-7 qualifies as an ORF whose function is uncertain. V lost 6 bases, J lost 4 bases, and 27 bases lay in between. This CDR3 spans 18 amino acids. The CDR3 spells CASSLLEWGTRPITEAFF. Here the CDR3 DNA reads TGTGCCAGCAGCCTACTCGAGTGGGGGACAAGGCCGATCACTGAAGCTTTCTTT.

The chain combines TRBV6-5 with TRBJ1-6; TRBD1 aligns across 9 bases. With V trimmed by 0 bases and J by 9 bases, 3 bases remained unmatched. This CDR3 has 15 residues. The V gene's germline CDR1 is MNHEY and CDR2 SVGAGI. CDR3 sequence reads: CASSYSVTGGSPLHF. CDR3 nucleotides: TGTGCCAGCAGTTACTCGGTGACAGGGGGTTCACCCCTCCACTTT.

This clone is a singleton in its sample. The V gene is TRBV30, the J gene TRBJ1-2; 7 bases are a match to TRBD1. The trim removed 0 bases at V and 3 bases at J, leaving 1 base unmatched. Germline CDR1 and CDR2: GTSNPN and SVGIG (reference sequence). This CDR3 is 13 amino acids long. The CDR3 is CAWSVGTDYGYTF. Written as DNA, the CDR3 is TGTGCCTGGAGTGTCGGGACAGACTATGGCTACACCTTC.

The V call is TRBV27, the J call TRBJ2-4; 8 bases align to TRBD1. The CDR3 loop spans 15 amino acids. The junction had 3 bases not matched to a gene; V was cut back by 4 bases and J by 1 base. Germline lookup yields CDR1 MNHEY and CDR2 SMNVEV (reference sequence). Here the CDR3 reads CASSSGQVAKNIQYF. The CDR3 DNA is TGTGCCAGCAGTTCGGGACAGGTTGCCAAAAACATTCAGTACTTC.

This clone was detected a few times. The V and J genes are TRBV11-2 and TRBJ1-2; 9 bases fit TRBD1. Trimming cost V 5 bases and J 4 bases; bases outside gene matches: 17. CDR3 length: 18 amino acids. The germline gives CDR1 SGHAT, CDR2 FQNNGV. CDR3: CASSHLSVKTGGSYGYTF. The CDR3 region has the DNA TGTGCCAGCAGCCATCTATCCGTTAAAACAGGGGGCAGCTATGGCTACACCTTC.